The 4 T cell receptor beta chains given below trace back to one sample, sequenced in a study of CD8+ T cells in alopecia areata. Reverse transcription of extracted RNA yielded cDNA, which provided the sequencing template. TCRdb's table, derived via immunoSEQ multiplex PCR, lists solely in-frame clones and lacks some. The table shows about 150,000 clones, with less than 75% occurring only once. Sequencing was carried out using CD8+ T cells sorted from blood. The origin of the receptors is a human donor in good health.

CDR3 protein: CASSLTGFDTEAFF. CDR3 in DNA: TGTGCCAGCAGCTTGACAGGGTTTGACACTGAAGCTTTCTTT. The V and J genes are TRBV5-4 and TRBJ1-1; D is possibly TRBD1 (6 bases). Germline CDR1 and CDR2: SGHNT and YYREEE (reference sequence). The CDR3 length is 14 residues. Trimming took off 1 base at V and 3 bases at J, with 10 bases between the two ends.

This clone was counted a few times. CDR3 loop: CASSFEGGPFNEQFF. As DNA, the CDR3 is TGTGCCAGCAGCTTCGAGGGAGGGCCGTTCAATGAGCAGTTCTTC. The chain has TRBV11-3 and TRBJ2-1, with 7 bases lining up with TRBD2. Germline CDR1 is SGHNT and CDR2 is YENEEA. J was trimmed by 6 bases and V by 3 bases; bases with no gene match: 8. This CDR3 is 15 amino acids long. Supplemented by reference TRBV11-3 and TRBJ2-1, the full variable domain reads EAGVVQSPRYKIIEKKQPVAFWCNPISGHNTLYWYLQNLGQGPELLIRYENEEAVDDSQLPKDRFSAERLKGVDSTLKIQPAELGDSAVYLCASSFEGGPFNEQFFGPGTRLTVL.

This chain connects TRBV30 to TRBJ1-2; 11 bases map to TRBD1. V dropped 6 bases and J dropped 2; count of bases not matched to a gene: 5. Germline V gene sequence: CDR1 GTSNPN, CDR2 SVGIG (reference sequence). The CDR3 runs 14 residues. In DNA form, the CDR3 reads TGTGCCTGTCCCGGGACAGGGGGAAACTATGGCTACACCTTC. This codes for CACPGTGGNYGYTF.

The gene calls are TRBV6-5 and TRBJ1-1, with a weak D call TRBD1 (5 bases). The CDR3 sequence is 13 residues long. CDR1 MNHEY and CDR2 SVGAGI come from the germline V gene. Trimming pared 5 bases from V and 1 base from J, leaving 8 bases between. CDR3 residues: CASSLGANTEAFF. CDR3 sequence (DNA): TGTGCCAGCAGTCTAGGGGCGAACACTGAAGCTTTCTTT.